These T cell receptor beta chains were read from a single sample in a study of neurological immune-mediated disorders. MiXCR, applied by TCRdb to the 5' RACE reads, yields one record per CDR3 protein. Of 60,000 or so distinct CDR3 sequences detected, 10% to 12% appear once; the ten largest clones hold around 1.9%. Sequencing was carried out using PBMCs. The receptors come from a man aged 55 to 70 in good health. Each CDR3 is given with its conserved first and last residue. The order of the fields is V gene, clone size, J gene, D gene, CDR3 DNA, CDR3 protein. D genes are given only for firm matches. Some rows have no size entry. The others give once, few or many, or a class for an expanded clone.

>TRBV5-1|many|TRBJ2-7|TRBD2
TGCGCCAGCAGCTTGGCCGGGGGGGCCTACGAGCAGTACTTC
CASSLAGGAYEQYF
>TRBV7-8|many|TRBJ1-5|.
TGTGCCAGCAGCTTTTCCCACGAACGGGGTCAGCCCCAGCATTTT
CASSFSHERGQPQHF
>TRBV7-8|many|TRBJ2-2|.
TGTGCCAGCAGCAAGTGGACGACGCTATCCACCGGGGAGCTGTTTTTT
CASSKWTTLSTGELFF
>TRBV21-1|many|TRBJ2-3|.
TGTGCCAGCTCACCAGATACGCAGTATTTT
CASSPDTQYF
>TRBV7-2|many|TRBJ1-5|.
TGTGCCAGCAGCATCGAACAGGGTCAGCCCCAGCATTTT
CASSIEQGQPQHF
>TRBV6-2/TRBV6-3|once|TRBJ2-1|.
TGTGCCAGCTGGGTAGCAGGGAGTGAGCAGTTCTTC
CASWVAGSEQFF
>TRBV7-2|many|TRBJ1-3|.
TGTGCCAGCAGCTCGGGACCCTCTGGAAACACCATATATTTT
CASSSGPSGNTIYF
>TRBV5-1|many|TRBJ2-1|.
TGCGCCAGCAGCTCGACAGCCCCTCTACCTTACAATGAGCAGTTCTTC
CASSSTAPLPYNEQFF
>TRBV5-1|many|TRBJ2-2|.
TGCGCCAGCAGCTTGGATCAGGGTGGCACCGGGGAGCTGTTTTTT
CASSLDQGGTGELFF
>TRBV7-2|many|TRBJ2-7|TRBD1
TGTGCCAGCAGCCGAAATCAGGGGGCGTATGAGCAGTACTTC
CASSRNQGAYEQYF
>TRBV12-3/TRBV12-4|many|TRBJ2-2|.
TGTGCCAGCAGCCAGGGGTTTCACACCGGGGAGCTGTTTTTT
CASSQGFHTGELFF
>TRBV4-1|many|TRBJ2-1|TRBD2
TGCGCCAGCAGCCAAGGGCGGTCTAGCGGGGGGGCGAATGAGCAGTTCTTC
CASSQGRSSGGANEQFF
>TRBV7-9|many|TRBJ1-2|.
TGTGCCAGCAGCTTAGCGCAGGGACGCTATGGCTACACCTTC
CASSLAQGRYGYTF
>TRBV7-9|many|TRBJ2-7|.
TGTGCCAGCAGCTTAGTCCAGGGGTCCTCCTACGAGCAGTACTTC
CASSLVQGSSYEQYF
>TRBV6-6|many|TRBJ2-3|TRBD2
TGTGCCAGCAGTTACTCGACTAGCGGGGAAACAGATACGCAGTATTTT
CASSYSTSGETDTQYF
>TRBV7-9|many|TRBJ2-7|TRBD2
TGTGCCAGCAGCTCAGCCCGGATAGCGGGGGGCGGCTACGAGCAGTACTTC
CASSSARIAGGGYEQYF
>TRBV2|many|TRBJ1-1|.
TGTGCCAGCAGCCCCCAGGGTTTGAACACTGAAGCTTTCTTT
CASSPQGLNTEAFF
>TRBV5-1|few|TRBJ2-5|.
TGCGCCAGCAGCCAGGCTGCTCAAGAGACCCAGTACTTC
CASSQAAQETQYF
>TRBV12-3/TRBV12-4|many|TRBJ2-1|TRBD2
TGTGCCAGCAGGAGGGGCGGGGGGGTGCTCGACAATGAGCAGTTCTTC
CASRRGGGVLDNEQFF
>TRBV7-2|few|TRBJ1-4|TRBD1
TGTGCCAGCAGCTTCCAGACAGGGAACAATGAAAAACTGTTTTTT
CASSFQTGNNEKLFF
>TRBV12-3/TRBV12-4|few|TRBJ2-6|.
TGTGCCACTGCCCGGGACAACTACTCTGGGGCCAACGTCCTGACTTTC
CATARDNYSGANVLTF
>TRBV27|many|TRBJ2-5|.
TGTGCCAGCAGTGGGGGAGCGGGCCAACCCCCGTGGGAGACCCAGTACTTC
CASSGGAGQPPWETQYF
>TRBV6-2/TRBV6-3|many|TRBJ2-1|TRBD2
TGTGCCAGCAGTCTAAGCGGGGGCTCCTACAATGAGCAGTTCTTC
CASSLSGGSYNEQFF
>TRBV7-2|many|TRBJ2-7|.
TGTGCCAGCAGCGGAGATGCCTACGAGCAGTACTTC
CASSGDAYEQYF
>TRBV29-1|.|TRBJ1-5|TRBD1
TGCAGCGTTGGAGGACAGGGGTATCAGCCCCAGCATTTT
CSVGGQGYQPQHF
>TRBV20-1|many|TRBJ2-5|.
TGCAGTGCTAGAGATGACGGGGAAGGGTTGCAGGAGACCCAGTACTTC
CSARDDGEGLQETQYF
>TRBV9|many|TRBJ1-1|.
TGTGCCAGCAGCCCCCACGGGTGGGGTGTGGGCACTGAAGCTTTCTTT
CASSPHGWGVGTEAFF
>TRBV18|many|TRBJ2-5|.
TGTGCCAGCTCACCACTCGGGGGACAAGAGACCCAGTACTTC
CASSPLGGQETQYF
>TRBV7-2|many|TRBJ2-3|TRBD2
TGTGCCAGCAGCCTTACGTCTAGCGGGGGTGGTGGCACAGATACGCAGTATTTT
CASSLTSSGGGGTDTQYF
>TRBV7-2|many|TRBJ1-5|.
TGTGCCAGCAGATTGGCAGGGGAGGGTCAGCCCCAGCATTTT
CASRLAGEGQPQHF
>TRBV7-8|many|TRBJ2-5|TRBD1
TGTGCCAGCAGCTTAGGCCTACAGGGGATCGAAGAGACCCAGTACTTC
CASSLGLQGIEETQYF
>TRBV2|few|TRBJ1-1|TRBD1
TGTGCCAGTAGTCGGGCCGGGACAGGGTTCACTGAAGCTTTCTTT
CASSRAGTGFTEAFF
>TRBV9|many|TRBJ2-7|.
TGTGCCAGCAGCGTTATCTACGAGCAGTACTTC
CASSVIYEQYF
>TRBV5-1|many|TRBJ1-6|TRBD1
TGCGCCAGCAGCTTGGGGGCAGGGGGCGCGGATTCACCCCTCCACTTT
CASSLGAGGADSPLHF
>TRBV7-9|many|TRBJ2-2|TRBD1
TGTGCCAGCAGCTACCTTCAGGGGGCTAACACCGGGGAGCTGTTTTTT
CASSYLQGANTGELFF
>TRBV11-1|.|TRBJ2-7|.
TGTGCCAGCAGCCAGACCTTGGGGACCTACGAGCAGTACTTC
CASSQTLGTYEQYF
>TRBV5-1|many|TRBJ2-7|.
TGCGCCAGCAGCTTGGCCCCGGGCGAGCAGTACTTC
CASSLAPGEQYF